The 2 T cell receptor beta chains reported below all come from one sample, sequenced in a study of T cells after yellow fever vaccination. TCRdb reanalysed the 5' RACE reads using MiXCR and keeps one entry per CDR3 protein. The top ten clones hold 15% of a sample with around 590,000 distinct CDR3 sequences, 10% to 15% of them seen once. Specimen: PBMCs, collected on the day of the yellow fever booster vaccination. These receptors were collected from a man under 40 who received the YFV17D yellow fever vaccine.

CDR3 DNA: TGCAGTGCTAGCTTGGGACAGGGGCTACTCCACTTT. It yields the protein CSASLGQGLLHF. V is TRBV20-1 and J is TRBJ1-6; 10 nucleotides line up with TRBD1. The V gene end was trimmed by 3 bases and the J gene end by 16 bases; junction bases not matched to a gene: 6. The CDR3 is made up of 12 amino acids. The V gene's germline CDR1 is DFQATT and CDR2 SNEGSKA (reference sequence).

This clonotype was seen many times. The rearrangement joins TRBV5-1 to TRBJ2-3; 9 bases line up with TRBD1. After removal of 4 bases from V and 6 bases from J, the junction contained 6 bases not matched to a gene. This CDR3 spans 14 amino acids. Looked up from germline, CDR1 is SGHRS and CDR2 is YFSETQ. CDR3 region: CASSTGQGSDTQYF. CDR3 sequence (DNA): TGCGCCAGCAGCACTGGACAGGGGAGTGATACGCAGTATTTT. Filled out from reference TRBV5-1 and TRBJ2-3, the complete variable domain reads KAGVTQTPRYLIKTRGQQVTLSCSPISGHRSVSWYQQTPGQGLQFLFEYFSETQRNKGNFPGRFSGRQFSNSRSEMNVSTLELGDSALYLCASSTGQGSDTQYFGPGTRLTVL.